Listed below are T cell receptor beta chains from one sample, sequenced in a study of T-cell reconstitution after alpha-beta-depleted transplantation in children. A single record per CDR3 protein comes from TCRdb applying MiXCR to the PCR reads. This table has around 580,000 distinct CDR3 sequences, 27% appearing once. Material: PBMCs, obtained before TCRalphabeta/CD19-depleted stem cell transplant. These receptors were obtained from a boy under three years old with Wiskott-Aldrich syndrome, due to receive a stem cell transplant. CDR3s include the opening cysteine and the closing phenylalanine or tryptophan. D genes are given only for firm matches. Clone size appears in some rows only: once, few, many, or a class for an expanded clone.

TRBV5-1	TRBJ2-1	12	NA	few	TGCGCCAGCAGCTTCAGGGGCTATGAGCAGTTCTTC	CASSFRGYEQFF
TRBV9	TRBJ2-3	15	NA	NA	TGTGCCAGCAGCGTAGGGGTCGACAGTGGGGATACGCAGTATTTT	CASSVGVDSGDTQYF
TRBV10-3	TRBJ2-1	16	TRBD2	NA	TGTGCCATCAGTGCCTCCGGGACTAGAGTGGGTGATGAGCAGTTCTTC	CAISASGTRVGDEQFF
TRBV28	TRBJ2-2	15	TRBD1	NA	TGTGCCAGCAGTTTTGGACAGGGACGAACCGGGGAGCTGTTTTTT	CASSFGQGRTGELFF
TRBV28	TRBJ1-6	13	NA	few	TGTGCCAGCAGTTTGCAGAGGGGTTCACCCCTCCACTTT	CASSLQRGSPLHF
TRBV7-2	TRBJ2-1	14	NA	NA	TGTGCCAGCAGCTTAATGGGACCTGTCAATGAGCAGTTCTTC	CASSLMGPVNEQFF
TRBV12-3/TRBV12-4	TRBJ2-1	15	NA	few	TGTGCCAGCAGCCCGAATAGCGGTGGTAGGAGTGAGCAGTTCTTC	CASSPNSGGRSEQFF
TRBV30	TRBJ1-2	14	NA	NA	TGTGCCTGGAGTATGGGGGGGACCAACTATGGCTACACCTTC	CAWSMGGTNYGYTF
TRBV12-5	TRBJ1-1	16	NA	few	TGTGCTAGTGGTTTGGACCCACGGGGGAAGAACACTGAAGCTTTCTTT	CASGLDPRGKNTEAFF
TRBV5-1	TRBJ2-7	18	TRBD2	NA	TGCGCCAGCAGCTTGGGACCCTTGGGACTAGCTAATTACTACGAGCAGTACTTC	CASSLGPLGLANYYEQYF
TRBV21-1	TRBJ1-1	14	NA	few	TGTGCCAGACGGGCGGCGGTTGGTCACACTGAAGCTTTCTTT	CARRAAVGHTEAFF
TRBV11-2	TRBJ2-1	15	NA	few	TGTGCCAGCAGCTTAGACAGTACTCCCAACAATGAGCAGTTCTTC	CASSLDSTPNNEQFF
TRBV20-1	TRBJ1-2	11	NA	NA	TGCAGTGCTAGAGTCGGTTATGGCTACACCTTC	CSARVGYGYTF
TRBV24-1	TRBJ2-2	17	TRBD2	few	TGTGCCACCAGTGATTCGGCTAGCGGGAGTTTGACCGGGGAGCTGTTTTTT	CATSDSASGSLTGELFF
TRBV28	TRBJ1-5	13	NA	NA	TGTGCCAGCCGGACAGTCTTGAATCAGCCCCAGCATTTT	CASRTVLNQPQHF
TRBV21-1	TRBJ2-7	16	NA	NA	TGTGCCAGCAGCAATCGTACCCGGACGGAAGACTACGAGCAGTACTTC	CASSNRTRTEDYEQYF
TRBV4-1	TRBJ1-2	17	NA	NA	TGCGCCAGCAGCCTATCAAACGGACAGCATTATAACTATGGCTACACCTTC	CASSLSNGQHYNYGYTF
TRBV5-1	TRBJ2-1	15	TRBD2	NA	TGCGCCAGCAGCTTGTTAGCGGGAGGGGAAAATGAGCAGTTCTTC	CASSLLAGGENEQFF
TRBV2	TRBJ1-2	13	NA	NA	TGTGCCAGCAGCAAGGACTTCGACTATGGCTACACCTTC	CASSKDFDYGYTF
TRBV20-1	TRBJ2-1	14	NA	few	TGCAGTGCTACCCGTCCAGGGAGGAGAAGCGAGCAGTTCTTC	CSATRPGRRSEQFF
TRBV27	TRBJ2-7	13	NA	few	TGTGCCAGCAGGGTAACAGGTACCCACGAGCAGTACTTC	CASRVTGTHEQYF
TRBV20-1	TRBJ2-3	15	TRBD1	few	TGCAGTGCTAGACCGGACAGGGGGCACACAGATACGCAGTATTTT	CSARPDRGHTDTQYF
TRBV7-8	TRBJ2-3	16	TRBD2	few	TGTGCCAGCAGCCTGGGAGCGGGAAGAGGGACAGATACGCAGTATTTT	CASSLGAGRGTDTQYF
TRBV4-1	TRBJ2-7	17	NA	few	TGCGCCAGCAGCCAAGGCCCTAGCGGTGGGGGCCTCTACGAGCAGTACTTC	CASSQGPSGGGLYEQYF
TRBV5-1	TRBJ1-6	14	NA	few	TGCGCCAGCAGCTTATGGGGAGGGGATTCACCCCTCCACTTT	CASSLWGGDSPLHF
TRBV12-3/TRBV12-4	TRBJ1-3	15	TRBD1	NA	TGTGCCAGCAGTATACAGGGGGCGGCTGGAAACACCATATATTTT	CASSIQGAAGNTIYF
TRBV29-1	TRBJ1-1	13	NA	few	TGCAGCGTTGTACGGAGGGATAACGCTGAAGCTTTCTTT	CSVVRRDNAEAFF
TRBV20-1	TRBJ2-1	16	TRBD2	NA	TGCAGTGCTAGGGGCGCTAGCGGGAGCTCCTACAATGAGCAGTTCTTC	CSARGASGSSYNEQFF
TRBV3-1	TRBJ2-7	15	NA	NA	TGTGCCAGCAGCCAAGACCTGCTGACTCTAGGCGAGCAGTACTTC	CASSQDLLTLGEQYF
TRBV5-6	TRBJ2-3	13	NA	NA	TGTGCCAGCAGAGGACCAAACGCAGATACGCAGTATTTT	CASRGPNADTQYF
TRBV10-2	TRBJ2-5	18	TRBD2	NA	TGCGCCAGCAGTGAGCCTCACTTAGCGGGAGGATTAAGAGGGGTCCAGTACTTC	CASSEPHLAGGLRGVQYF
TRBV12-3/TRBV12-4	TRBJ1-5	14	TRBD1	NA	TGTGCCAGCAGGGGACAGGGGAGCAATCAGCCCCAGCATTTT	CASRGQGSNQPQHF
TRBV20-1	TRBJ2-7	13	TRBD1	NA	TGCAGTGCCCCCATGGGGACAGGGGACGAGCAGTACTTC	CSAPMGTGDEQYF
TRBV20-1	TRBJ2-1	15	NA	NA	TGCAGTGCTAGAGGTCTAGCATTACCCTACAATGAGCAGTTCTTC	CSARGLALPYNEQFF
TRBV5-1	TRBJ1-5	14	TRBD1	many	TGCGCCAGCAGCTTGACAGGGGAGGATCAGCCCCAGCATTTT	CASSLTGEDQPQHF
TRBV27	TRBJ1-3	18	TRBD1	NA	TGTGCCAGCAGCAGGACGCCGGGACAGGGTAGCTCTGGAAACACCATATATTTT	CASSRTPGQGSSGNTIYF
TRBV20-1	TRBJ2-3	15	TRBD2	NA	TGCAGTGCTAGAGTTGCGGGAGGGATCACAGATACGCAGTATTTT	CSARVAGGITDTQYF
TRBV5-1	TRBJ2-1	16	TRBD2	NA	TGCGCCAGCAGCTTTCTCGGTCAGGCGGGAGACAATGAGCAGTTCTTC	CASSFLGQAGDNEQFF
TRBV20-1	TRBJ2-4	12	NA	NA	TGCAGTGCTGAGGATGAGGGCGACATTCAGTACTTC	CSAEDEGDIQYF
TRBV20-1	TRBJ1-1	13	NA	NA	TGCAGTGCTAGCGGTCCCTCCCCGGCTGAAGCTTTCTTT	CSASGPSPAEAFF
TRBV4-1	TRBJ1-1	14	NA	few	TGCGCCAGCAGCCAAGAGGGAGGGCACAGGGAAGCTTTCTTT	CASSQEGGHREAFF
TRBV5-1	TRBJ2-2	15	NA	NA	TGCGCCAGCAGCTTGGTGGGGTCGGGCACCGGGGAGCTGTTTTTT	CASSLVGSGTGELFF
TRBV29-1	TRBJ2-1	16	NA	NA	TGCAGCGTTGGGGGGTATCCGGGACTCCAGGGCCTTGAGCAGTTCTTC	CSVGGYPGLQGLEQFF
TRBV5-1	TRBJ2-5	15	TRBD2	NA	TGCGCCAGCACCATTGGGACTAGCGGGCAAGAGACCCAGTACTTC	CASTIGTSGQETQYF
TRBV12-3/TRBV12-4	TRBJ1-2	14	NA	few	TGTGCCAGCAGCCCCGGGGCAGGAGGGTATGGCTACACCTTC	CASSPGAGGYGYTF
TRBV5-1	TRBJ2-7	15	NA	NA	TGCGCCAGCAGCTTGGGGCAGGCCCTACCCTACGAGCAGTACTTC	CASSLGQALPYEQYF
TRBV29-1	TRBJ1-5	13	NA	NA	TGCAGCGTTAAAACAGGGAGCAATCAGCCCCAGCATTTT	CSVKTGSNQPQHF
TRBV5-1	TRBJ2-7	13	NA	few	TGCGCCAGCAGCTTGTTCGGGGGCCACGAGCAGTACTTC	CASSLFGGHEQYF
TRBV10-3	TRBJ2-1	14	TRBD1	NA	TGTGCCATCCAAGGGGGCGGACATCACAATGAGCAGTTCTTC	CAIQGGGHHNEQFF